Each of the 21 T cell receptor beta chains below was sequenced from the same sample in a study of blood T cell repertoires in COVID-19. Sequencing used immunoSEQ multiplex PCR; TCRdb keeps in-frame clones, though not all of them. The table records approximately 320,000 clones, 70% to 90% of them present only once. Source material: peripheral blood. Receptors originate from a human donor in a cohort sampled during active COVID-19.

The V gene is TRBV7-6, the J gene TRBJ2-4, with TRBD2 matching 9 bases. The V segment lost 3 bases and the J segment 1 base; nucleotides outside the gene matches: 4. Germline values: CDR1 SGHVS, CDR2 FNYEAQ. The CDR3 has 16 residues. The CDR3 sequence is CASSLSSGGAKNIQYF. Written as DNA, the CDR3 is TGTGCCAGCAGCTTGTCCAGCGGGGGGGCCAAAAACATTCAGTACTTC.

The chain couples TRBV5-1 to TRBJ1-4; weak D call: TRBD1 (6 bases). Germline loops: CDR1 SGHRS, CDR2 YFSETQ. This CDR3 spans 15 amino acids. Trimming shortened V by 8 bases and J by 2 bases, and 16 bases separated the two germline ends. The chain's CDR3 is CASTTGTSTNEKLFF. CDR3 nucleotides: TGCGCCAGTACCACAGGGACTAGTACTAATGAAAAACTGTTTTTT.

For this clone: The same CDR3 is also encoded by other DNA sequences in this sample. The chain has TRBV29-1 and TRBJ2-7; 10 nucleotides line up with TRBD1. Germline CDR1 SQVTM, CDR2 ANQGSEA. This CDR3 spans 13 amino acids. V dropped 6 bases and J dropped 2; count of bases not matched to a gene: 4. CDR3 in DNA: TGCAGCGTAGTCGGACAGGGGGCCTACGAGCAGTACTTC. It codes for CSVVGQGAYEQYF.

This rearrangement joins TRBV10-1 to TRBJ2-1; tentative D call: TRBD2 (5 bases). The germline gives CDR1 WNHNN, CDR2 SYGVQD (reference sequence). V lost 4 bases and J 9 bases, leaving 13 bases between the germline ends. This CDR3 is 13 amino acids long. The CDR3 here is CASSASRKGEQFF. CDR3 bases: TGCGCCAGCAGTGCTAGCCGGAAGGGTGAGCAGTTCTTC.

The J gene is TRBJ1-2, the V gene TRBV10-3; D is perhaps TRBD1 (5 bases). The germline V gene encodes CDR1 ENHRY and CDR2 SYGVKD. The CDR3 covers 16 residues. With 4 bases removed from V and 3 bases from J, the gap between germline ends came to 18 bases. The CDR3 loop reads CAISGGVQGADYGYTF. The CDR3 bases are TGTGCCATCAGTGGAGGTGTTCAGGGTGCTGACTATGGCTACACCTTC.

The rearrangement joins TRBV5-4 to TRBJ2-7, with 9 bases matching TRBD1. CDR3 length: 18 amino acids. Trimming at V came to 7 bases and at J to 4 bases, leaving 21 bases not matched to a gene. Per the germline V gene, CDR1 is SGHNT and CDR2 is YYREEE (reference sequence). This CDR3 reads CASLKAGTGLALEYEQYF. The CDR3 nucleotides read TGTGCCAGCCTAAAGGCCGGGACAGGGTTGGCTCTGGAGTACGAGCAGTACTTC.

The V and J genes are TRBV7-6 and TRBJ2-1; tentative D call: TRBD2 (5 bases). CDR1 and CDR2 from the germline V gene are SGHVS and FNYEAQ. Trimming took 1 base from V and 0 from J, leaving 10 bases between them. CDR3 size: 16 residues. The CDR3 DNA reads TGTGCCAGCAGCTTAGGGACTTCAAGCTCCTACAATGAGCAGTTCTTC. Protein sequence: CASSLGTSSSYNEQFF. Based on the CDR3 plus reference TRBV7-6 and TRBJ2-1, the full variable domain is GAGVSQSPRYKVTKRGQDVALRCDPISGHVSLYWYRQALGQGPEFLTYFNYEAQQDKSGLPNDRFSAERPEGSISTLTIQRTEQRDSAMYRCASSLGTSSSYNEQFFGPGTRLTVL.

This chain joins TRBV6-2 or TRBV6-3 and TRBJ1-4, with a possible D match to TRBD1 (6 bases). V lost 2 bases and J 8 bases, leaving 12 bases between the germline ends. The CDR3 consists of 14 residues. Germline V gene lookup returns CDR1 MNHEY and CDR2 SVGEGT. The CDR3 is CASSYQGIKEKLFF. The CDR3 coding sequence is TGTGCCAGCAGTTACCAGGGGATAAAGGAAAAACTGTTTTTT.

The gene calls are TRBV23-1 and TRBJ2-7; D gene unclear. Being an ORF, TRBV23-1 has a function that is uncertain. Deletions cut 0 bases from V and 2 bases from J, with 5 bases between. This CDR3 contains 13 residues. CDR3 residues: CASSQSFPYEQYF. The CDR3, as DNA: TGCGCCAGCAGTCAATCCTTCCCCTACGAGCAGTACTTC.

This chain joins TRBV7-9 and TRBJ2-5, with 14 bases lining up with TRBD2. The CDR3 runs to 15 residues. Trimming cost V 5 bases and J 4 bases; bases outside gene matches: 3. Germline CDR1 SEHNR, CDR2 FQNEAQ (reference sequence). In nucleotides, the CDR3 is TGTGCCAGCAGCGCAGGACTAGCGGGGGGAGAGACCCAGTACTTC. Translation gives CASSAGLAGGETQYF.

The J gene is TRBJ1-6, the V gene TRBV30; 9 bases fit TRBD1. CDR3 length equals 15 residues. The J segment lost 7 bases and the V segment lost 5 bases, leaving 9 bases of the junction unmatched. CDR1 is GTSNPN and CDR2 is SVGIG in the germline V gene (reference sequence). The CDR3 nucleotides read TGTGCCTGGCTCGAGTACGGGACAGGGAATTCACCCCTCCACTTT. Its protein product is CAWLEYGTGNSPLHF.

The chain links TRBV7-3 to TRBJ1-1; possibly TRBD1 for D (6 bases). V lost 5 bases and J 1 base, leaving 14 bases between the germline ends. Per germline, CDR1 SGHTA and CDR2 FQGTGA. The length of the CDR3 is 15 residues. CDR3 bases: TGTGCCAGCAGCCCCCAAGGACAGACGAACACTGAAGCTTTCTTT. Translation: CASSPQGQTNTEAFF.

The chain uses TRBV19 and TRBJ2-2; D is perhaps TRBD1 (6 bases). The CDR3 runs 14 residues. Germline V gene data show CDR1 as LNHDA and CDR2 as SQIVND (reference sequence). V shed 7 bases and J shed 6 bases, with 15 bases lying between them. The chain's CDR3 is CASNLGGSAGELFF. CDR3 nucleotide sequence: TGTGCCAGTAATTTAGGGGGTTCGGCCGGGGAGCTGTTTTTT.

J is TRBJ1-6 and V is TRBV6-1, with a weak D call TRBD1 (5 bases). Per germline, CDR1 MNHNS and CDR2 SASEGT. Trimming stripped 2 bases from V and 11 bases from J, with 13 bases between. There are 14 residues in the CDR3. The CDR3 reads CASSENGGRAPLHF. As DNA, the CDR3 is TGTGCCAGCAGTGAAAACGGGGGTCGGGCACCCCTCCACTTT.

This clone was observed many times. This rearrangement joins TRBV6-6 to TRBJ1-4; 8 positions match TRBD1. There are 14 residues in the CDR3. The V gene's germline CDR1 is MNHNY and CDR2 SVGAGI (reference sequence). J lost 10 bases, V lost 0 bases, and 4 bases had no gene match. CDR3 nucleotides: TGTGCCAGCAGTTACTCAGGGACAGGAGGAAAACTGTTTTTT. Translated, it gives CASSYSGTGGKLFF.

The rearrangement joins TRBV7-9 to TRBJ2-7, with TRBD1 matching 9 bases. V shed 6 bases, J shed 5 bases, and the junction held 5 bases outside the gene matches. The germline gives CDR1 SEHNR, CDR2 FQNEAQ (reference sequence). This CDR3 region has 13 residues. CDR3 nucleotides: TGTGCCAGCAGTCCACAGGGGGCCCACGAGCAGTACTTC. Protein: CASSPQGAHEQYF.

The genes are TRBV24-1 and TRBJ2-2, with 10 bases that match TRBD1. The germline gives CDR1 KGHDR, CDR2 SFDVKD. The CDR3 runs 14 residues. J was trimmed by 6 bases and V by 8 bases; bases with no gene match: 5. The CDR3 protein is CATTSDRGSGELFF. In nucleotides, the CDR3 is TGTGCCACCACGTCGGACAGGGGGTCCGGGGAGCTGTTTTTT.

V and J are TRBV10-2 and TRBJ2-1; TRBD1 matches at 7 bases. The germline gives CDR1 WSHSY, CDR2 SAAADI. There are 19 residues in the CDR3. The V gene end was trimmed by 8 bases and the J gene end by 0 bases; junction bases not matched to a gene: 19. CDR3 loop: CASVPSGGASFSSYNEQFF. The CDR3 DNA sequence: TGCGCCAGCGTACCTTCAGGGGGTGCTAGCTTCAGCTCCTACAATGAGCAGTTCTTC.

CDR3: CASSFGQGRNQPQHF. DNA of the CDR3: TGTGCCAGCAGCTTCGGACAGGGGAGGAATCAGCCCCAGCATTTT. The V gene is TRBV9, the J gene TRBJ1-5, with TRBD1 identical over 9 bases. Germline V gene sequence: CDR1 SGDLS, CDR2 YYNGEE. The CDR3 sequence is 15 residues long. V lost 4 bases to trimming and J lost 4 bases; unmatched junction nucleotides: 6.

This rearrangement joins TRBV6-5 to TRBJ2-7; 7 bases align to TRBD1. V trimming: 6 bases; J trimming: 7 bases; junction bases outside the gene matches: 6. The CDR3 has 12 residues. Per germline, CDR1 MNHEY and CDR2 SVGAGI. The CDR3 protein is CASRQGSGEQYF. Here the CDR3 DNA reads TGTGCCAGCAGACAGGGGTCTGGGGAGCAGTACTTC.

The CDR3 reads CASSPAGQYNEQFF. In nucleotides, the CDR3 is TGTGCCAGCTCACCAGCGGGACAGTACAATGAGCAGTTCTTC. V and J are TRBV18 and TRBJ2-1; D possibly corresponds to TRBD1 (7 bases). The V gene's germline CDR1 is KGHSH and CDR2 LQKENI. Between the trimmed V and J ends, which lost 2 bases and 4 bases, there was a span of 9 bases. The length of the CDR3 is 14 residues.